This passage covers 31 T cell receptor beta chains from one sample sequenced in a study of control samples from healthy donors and cancer patients. Method: immunoSEQ multiplex PCR; TCRdb's copy keeps in-frame clones and lacks some. The sample includes fewer than 70,000 clones, 90% to 95% seen only once; the top ten take 3% to 4%. Specimen: blood. The receptors were gathered from a man aged 30 to 39 in good health.

The V call is TRBV9, the J call TRBJ2-1; possible D gene TRBD2, 6 bases. The V gene's germline CDR1 is SGDLS and CDR2 YYNGEE. CDR3 size: 15 residues. V gave up 0 bases and J gave up 7 bases, with 14 bases separating them. The CDR3 spells CASSVVVGSLNEQFF. CDR3 bases: TGTGCCAGCAGCGTAGTTGTCGGGAGTCTTAATGAGCAGTTCTTC. The full variable domain, completed using reference TRBV9 and TRBJ2-1, is DSGVTQTPKHLITATGQRVTLRCSPRSGDLSVYWYQQSLDQGLQFLIQYYNGEERAKGNILERFSAQQFPDLHSELNLSSLELGDSALYFCASSVVVGSLNEQFFGPGTRLTVL.

V is TRBV4-2 and J is TRBJ2-2; D is uncertain. The V end lost 0 bases, the J end lost 1 base, and 6 bases lay between the germline ends. CDR3 length equals 15 residues. Germline CDR1 reads LGHNA; CDR2 reads YNFKEQ. The chain's CDR3 is CASSQETRNTGELFF. The CDR3 bases are TGTGCCAGCAGCCAAGAGACCAGGAACACCGGGGAGCTGTTTTTT.

The J gene is TRBJ2-1, the V gene TRBV4-1; D perhaps matches TRBD2 (6 bases). Germline lookup yields CDR1 MGHRA and CDR2 YSYEKL. The CDR3 is 17 amino acids. The ends were cut back, 0 bases at V and 0 bases at J, with 12 bases in the middle. CDR3 DNA sequence: TGCGCCAGCAGCCAAGATTTCGGAGGGCTCTCCTACAATGAGCAGTTCTTC. This gives the protein CASSQDFGGLSYNEQFF.

V and J are TRBV28 and TRBJ2-7; TRBD2 might be the D (6 bases). V lost 7 bases and J 4 bases, leaving 11 bases between the germline ends. The CDR3 runs 12 residues. The germline CDR1 and CDR2 sequences are MDHEN and SYDVKM. This CDR3 is CASTQGGYEQYF. In DNA form, the CDR3 reads TGTGCCAGCACCCAGGGAGGTTACGAGCAGTACTTC.

The chain is built from TRBV24-1 and TRBJ2-3; perhaps TRBD1 as D (6 bases). The CDR3 consists of 17 residues. V shed 3 bases and J shed 2 bases, with 17 bases lying between them. Germline CDR1 KGHDR, CDR2 SFDVKD. This chain's CDR3 is CATSDDMDSSNTDTQYF. DNA of the CDR3: TGTGCCACCAGTGATGACATGGACAGCAGCAACACAGATACGCAGTATTTT.

The chain is built from TRBV7-9 and TRBJ1-2; TRBD1 matches at 7 bases. This CDR3 has 13 residues. J gave up 3 bases and V 3 bases, and 1 base lay outside the gene matches. Germline CDR1 reads SEHNR; CDR2 reads FQNEAQ (reference sequence). The CDR3 sequence: CASSLGTDYGYTF. The CDR3 nucleotides are TGTGCCAGCAGCTTGGGGACAGACTATGGCTACACCTTC.

The chain carries TRBV6-4 and TRBJ2-1, with 7 bases lining up with TRBD2. Germline trimming cut 2 bases from V and 1 base from J; bases unmatched to any gene: 5. Looked up from germline, CDR1 is MRHNA and CDR2 is SNTAGT. The CDR3 is made up of 16 amino acids. The CDR3 region has the DNA TGTGCCAGCAGTGACGTAGCGGGCAATTCCTACAATGAGCAGTTCTTC. Its protein product is CASSDVAGNSYNEQFF.

This clone was counted a single time. The V call is TRBV9, the J call TRBJ1-5; D may be TRBD1 (5 bases). Germline lookup yields CDR1 SGDLS and CDR2 YYNGEE. Deletions cut 0 bases from V and 3 bases from J, with 7 bases between. There are 14 residues in the CDR3. Here the CDR3 DNA reads TGTGCCAGCAGCGTAGGGGACGTCAATCAGCCCCAGCATTTT. Translation: CASSVGDVNQPQHF. The whole variable domain, remainder taken from reference TRBV9 and TRBJ1-5, is DSGVTQTPKHLITATGQRVTLRCSPRSGDLSVYWYQQSLDQGLQFLIQYYNGEERAKGNILERFSAQQFPDLHSELNLSSLELGDSALYFCASSVGDVNQPQHFGDGTRLSIL.

The gene calls are TRBV25-1 and TRBJ2-2; no firm D call. The CDR3 contains 12 residues. V was trimmed by 4 bases and J by 4 bases, leaving 4 bases between them. The germline V gene has CDR1 MGHDK and CDR2 SYGVNS. The CDR3 is CASSAGTGELFF. DNA for the CDR3: TGTGCCAGCAGTGCGGGCACCGGGGAGCTGTTTTTT.

The J gene is TRBJ2-3, the V gene TRBV6-4; D call uncertain. Germline CDR1 is MRHNA and CDR2 is SNTAGT. The CDR3 runs 13 residues. V was trimmed by 5 bases and J by 3 bases, leaving 9 bases between them. In DNA form, the CDR3 reads TGTGCCAGCAGTCCCCTTACGACAGATACGCAGTATTTT. Translating gives CASSPLTTDTQYF.

The V call is TRBV5-1, the J call TRBJ2-1; D not resolved. V lost 5 bases to trimming and J lost 0 bases, with 6 bases between them. Germline V gene lookup returns CDR1 SGHRS and CDR2 YFSETQ. The CDR3 extends over 13 amino acids. The CDR3 spells CASRGSSYNEQFF. For the CDR3, the DNA is TGCGCCAGCAGGGGAAGCTCCTACAATGAGCAGTTCTTC.

The chain carries TRBV19 and TRBJ1-3; 7 nucleotides match TRBD1. Germline CDR1 reads LNHDA; CDR2 reads SQIVND (reference sequence). The CDR3 extends over 15 amino acids. Germline trimming cut 6 bases from V and 0 bases from J; bases unmatched to any gene: 5. CDR3 region: CASSRDSASGNTIYF. Written as DNA, the CDR3 is TGTGCCAGTAGCCGGGACAGCGCCTCTGGAAACACCATATATTTT.

This chain connects TRBV5-4 to TRBJ1-2; D is possibly TRBD1 (5 bases). Germline V gives CDR1 SGHNT, CDR2 YYREEE (reference sequence). Trimming cost V 4 bases and J 8 bases, with 18 bases left between them. The CDR3 sequence is 14 residues long. The CDR3 loop is CASSHQQEAKGYTF. DNA for the CDR3: TGTGCCAGCAGCCACCAACAGGAAGCGAAGGGCTACACCTTC.

CDR3 sequence (DNA): TGTGCCTGGAGTGTACAGGGGGCTGAAAAACTGTTTTTT. Its protein product is CAWSVQGAEKLFF. The V call is TRBV30, the J call TRBJ1-4, with 9 bases matching TRBD1. Germline-derived CDR1 and CDR2 are GTSNPN and SVGIG (reference sequence). V lost 0 bases to trimming and J lost 7 bases; unmatched junction nucleotides: 0. The CDR3 totals 13 residues. Using reference TRBV30 and TRBJ1-4 for the parts outside the CDR3, the full variable domain is SQTIHQWPATLVQPVGSPLSLECTVEGTSNPNLYWYRQAAGRGLQLLFYSVGIGQISSEVPQNLSASRPQDRQFILSSKKLLLSDSGFYLCAWSVQGAEKLFFGSGTQLSVL.

The chain carries TRBV18 and TRBJ1-1; perhaps TRBD1 as D (5 bases). V was cut by 5 bases and J by 4 bases, with 11 bases left in between. CDR3 length: 13 amino acids. Germline V gene sequence: CDR1 KGHSH, CDR2 LQKENI. For the CDR3, the DNA is TGTGCCAGCTCATCGACAGTTACCACTGAAGCTTTCTTT. Protein sequence: CASSSTVTTEAFF.

The chain recombines TRBV7-8 with TRBJ2-7; D possibly corresponds to TRBD2 (6 bases). V shed 0 bases and J shed 2 bases, with 17 bases lying between them. The germline gives CDR1 SGHVS, CDR2 FQNEAQ. This CDR3 has 17 residues. Here the CDR3 reads CASSLASERAHAYEQYF. CDR3 sequence (DNA): TGTGCCAGCAGCTTAGCGTCCGAGCGGGCGCACGCCTACGAGCAGTACTTC.

V gene TRBV3-1 (or the pseudogene TRBV3-2) combines with J gene TRBJ1-5; the match to TRBD1 covers 7 bases. Trimming removed 3 bases from V and 2 bases from J; junction bases left unmatched: 7. The germline CDR1 and CDR2 sequences are LGHDT and YNNKEL (reference sequence). The CDR3 contains 16 residues. The CDR3 DNA is TGTGCCAGCAGCCAGACTCCCGGACAGGGCAATCAGCCCCAGCATTTT. Protein product: CASSQTPGQGNQPQHF.

This clone was observed a single time. The genes are TRBV4-3 and TRBJ2-1; a weak D match, TRBD2 (5 bases). The CDR3 contains 14 residues. V was pared by 3 bases and J by 10 bases, with 16 bases between. Germline assignment: CDR1 LGHNA and CDR2 YSLEER. In DNA, the CDR3 is TGCGCCAGCAGCCAGATTGAGGGCGCGGTCGAGCAGTTCTTC. Translating gives CASSQIEGAVEQFF.

The V call is TRBV10-3, the J call TRBJ1-1; 7 bases map to TRBD1. V dropped 8 bases and J dropped 8; count of bases not matched to a gene: 5. The V gene's germline CDR1 is ENHRY and CDR2 SYGVKD. CDR3 size: 11 residues. CDR3 residues: CAIRQDREAFF. The CDR3 coding sequence is TGTGCCATCCGTCAGGACAGGGAAGCTTTCTTT.

Concerning this clone: In the same sample, other DNA sequences code for this CDR3. V is TRBV9 and J is TRBJ2-3, with a possible D match to TRBD2 (6 bases). The CDR3 runs 16 residues. V lost 0 bases and J lost 0, with 11 bases in between. CDR1 SGDLS and CDR2 YYNGEE come from the germline V gene. The CDR3 spells CASSVGRGGSTDTQYF. The CDR3 nucleotides are TGTGCCAGCAGCGTAGGCCGGGGAGGTAGCACAGATACGCAGTATTTT. The variable domain in full, with the rest retrieved from reference TRBV9 and TRBJ2-3, is DSGVTQTPKHLITATGQRVTLRCSPRSGDLSVYWYQQSLDQGLQFLIQYYNGEERAKGNILERFSAQQFPDLHSELNLSSLELGDSALYFCASSVGRGGSTDTQYFGPGTRLTVL.

In this sample, this clone turned up once. V and J are TRBV19 and TRBJ2-5; 8 nucleotides match TRBD1. Germline V gives CDR1 LNHDA, CDR2 SQIVND (reference sequence). V shed 3 bases and J 5 bases; nucleotides not matched to a gene: 8. The length of the CDR3 is 15 residues. The CDR3 here is CASSINTNRGETQYF. CDR3 coding DNA: TGTGCCAGTAGTATCAACACGAACAGGGGGGAGACCCAGTACTTC.

V gene TRBV2 combines with J gene TRBJ2-3; D unresolved. Germline CDR1 SNHLY, CDR2 FYNNEI. This CDR3 has 14 amino acids. Trimming took off 7 bases at V and 6 bases at J, with 17 bases between the two ends. The chain's CDR3 is CASTPESWADTQYF. Written as DNA, the CDR3 is TGTGCCAGCACCCCCGAGTCATGGGCCGATACGCAGTATTTT.

The genes are TRBV7-3 and TRBJ2-3, with 8 bases that match TRBD2. CDR3 size: 15 residues. Germline V gene sequence: CDR1 SGHTA, CDR2 FQGTGA. The V gene end was trimmed by 5 bases and the J gene end by 2 bases; junction bases not matched to a gene: 6. The CDR3 DNA reads as TGTGCCAGCAGCCCTAGCGGGTACTACACAGATACGCAGTATTTT. Its translation is CASSPSGYYTDTQYF.

The CDR3 here is CASTSPREKLFF. CDR3 bases: TGTGCCAGCACCTCACCCCGGGAAAAACTGTTTTTT. This chain uses TRBV3-1 (or the pseudogene TRBV3-2) with TRBJ1-4, with D unclear. The CDR3 totals 12 residues. Germline CDR1 LGHDT, CDR2 YNNKEL (reference sequence). Trimming shortened V by 7 bases and J by 8 bases, and 11 bases separated the two germline ends.

V gene TRBV15 combines with J gene TRBJ1-2; the match to TRBD1 covers 7 bases. CDR1 and CDR2 (germline): LNHNV, YYDKDF (reference sequence). The CDR3 runs to 15 residues. With 3 bases clipped from V and 5 bases from J, the junction kept 9 bases outside the gene matches. CDR3 region: CATSSVRQGGYGYTF. DNA for the CDR3: TGTGCCACCAGCAGCGTGCGGCAGGGGGGATATGGCTACACCTTC.

The chain has TRBV6-5 and TRBJ2-7, with no clear D. Germline loops: CDR1 MNHEY, CDR2 SVGAGI. Between the trimmed V and J ends, which lost 6 bases and 3 bases, there was a span of 12 bases. The CDR3 has 13 amino acids. CDR3 in DNA: TGTGCCAGCAGGTCCGGGCAGAACTACGAGCAGTACTTC. It is translated as CASRSGQNYEQYF.

Written as DNA, the CDR3 is TGTGCCAGCCGCCTAGCGGGAGGGATAGCCAAAAACATTCAGTACTTC. Translation gives CASRLAGGIAKNIQYF. The rearrangement joins TRBV6-4 to TRBJ2-4, with TRBD2 identical over 12 bases. From germline, CDR1 is MRHNA and CDR2 SNTAGT. The CDR3 is 16 residues long. V lost 8 bases to trimming and J lost 0 bases; unmatched junction nucleotides: 5.

The chain joins TRBV5-6 to TRBJ1-5; D may be TRBD1 (5 bases). This CDR3 region has 15 residues. Germline-derived CDR1 and CDR2 are SGHDT and YYEEEE. Between the trimmed V and J ends, which lost 0 bases and 3 bases, there was a span of 10 bases. The CDR3 region is CASSLAAGYNQPQHF. CDR3 DNA sequence: TGTGCCAGCAGCTTGGCCGCAGGGTACAATCAGCCCCAGCATTTT.

This rearrangement joins TRBV6-6 to TRBJ1-2; TRBD1 matches 7 bases. Trimming at V came to 6 bases and at J to 2 bases, leaving 6 bases not matched to a gene. The CDR3 spans 14 residues. Germline CDR1 and CDR2: MNHNY and SVGAGI (reference sequence). For the CDR3, the DNA is TGTGCCAGCAGGGGACAGTCCGGGAACTATGGCTACACCTTC. Translating gives CASRGQSGNYGYTF.

The V and J genes are TRBV4-2 and TRBJ2-7; 10 nucleotides align to TRBD1. There are 14 residues in the CDR3. Trimming cost V 3 bases and J 1 base; bases outside gene matches: 0. CDR1 is LGHNA and CDR2 is YNFKEQ in the germline V gene. The CDR3 nucleotides read TGTGCCAGCAGCCAGGGACAGGGGTCCTACGAGCAGTACTTC. Amino acid sequence: CASSQGQGSYEQYF.

This chain connects TRBV3-1 (or the pseudogene TRBV3-2) to TRBJ1-1, with no clear D. The germline CDR1 and CDR2 sequences are LGHDT and YNNKEL (reference sequence). With 3 bases removed from V and 3 bases from J, the gap between germline ends came to 5 bases. The CDR3 runs 12 residues. CDR3 sequence: CASSQGYTEAFF. The CDR3 DNA sequence: TGTGCCAGCAGCCAGGGTTACACTGAAGCTTTCTTT.